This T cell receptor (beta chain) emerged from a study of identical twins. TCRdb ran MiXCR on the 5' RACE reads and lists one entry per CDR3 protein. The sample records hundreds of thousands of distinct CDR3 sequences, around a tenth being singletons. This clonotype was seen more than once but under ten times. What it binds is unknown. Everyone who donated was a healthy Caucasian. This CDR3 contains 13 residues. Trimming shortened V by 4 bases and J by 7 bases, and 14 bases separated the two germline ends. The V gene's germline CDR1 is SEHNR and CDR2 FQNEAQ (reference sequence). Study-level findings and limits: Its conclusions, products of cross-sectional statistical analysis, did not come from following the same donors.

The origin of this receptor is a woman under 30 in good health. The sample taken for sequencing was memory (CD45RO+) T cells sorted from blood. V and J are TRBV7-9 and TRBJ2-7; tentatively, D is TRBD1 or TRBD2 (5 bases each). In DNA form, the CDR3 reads TGTGCCAGCAGCTACTCGGGACCCCTGGAGCAGTACTTC. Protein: CASSYSGPLEQYF.